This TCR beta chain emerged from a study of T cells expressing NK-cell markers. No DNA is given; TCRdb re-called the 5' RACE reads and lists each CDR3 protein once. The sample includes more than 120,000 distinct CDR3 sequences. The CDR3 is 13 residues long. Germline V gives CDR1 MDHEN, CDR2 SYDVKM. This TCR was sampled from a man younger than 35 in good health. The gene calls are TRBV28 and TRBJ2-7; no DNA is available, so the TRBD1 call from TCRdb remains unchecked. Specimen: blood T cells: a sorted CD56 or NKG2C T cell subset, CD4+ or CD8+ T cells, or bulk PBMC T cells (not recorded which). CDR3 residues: CAATRPGMGEQYF.